This T cell receptor beta chain is drawn from a study of blood T cell repertoires in COVID-19. Study information: Sites across the United States, Italy and Spain contributed samples from acute and convalescent COVID-19.

Germline V lookup: CDR1 MNHEY, CDR2 SVGAGI. V dropped 5 bases and J dropped 5; count of bases not matched to a gene: 4. The CDR3 has 14 residues. Only in-frame clones appear in the TCRdb table, and some are missing; sequencing was by immunoSEQ multiplex PCR. The sample contains roughly 39,000 clones, 90% to 95% of which appear only once. V and J are TRBV6-5 and TRBJ2-3; 10 nucleotides line up with TRBD2. The receptor was isolated from a human donor with active COVID-19. The donor label of this sample is uncertain. Source material: peripheral blood. CDR3 DNA sequence: TGTGCCAGCAGTCTAGCGGGAGTAGGAGATACGCAGTATTTT. Amino acid sequence: CASSLAGVGDTQYF.